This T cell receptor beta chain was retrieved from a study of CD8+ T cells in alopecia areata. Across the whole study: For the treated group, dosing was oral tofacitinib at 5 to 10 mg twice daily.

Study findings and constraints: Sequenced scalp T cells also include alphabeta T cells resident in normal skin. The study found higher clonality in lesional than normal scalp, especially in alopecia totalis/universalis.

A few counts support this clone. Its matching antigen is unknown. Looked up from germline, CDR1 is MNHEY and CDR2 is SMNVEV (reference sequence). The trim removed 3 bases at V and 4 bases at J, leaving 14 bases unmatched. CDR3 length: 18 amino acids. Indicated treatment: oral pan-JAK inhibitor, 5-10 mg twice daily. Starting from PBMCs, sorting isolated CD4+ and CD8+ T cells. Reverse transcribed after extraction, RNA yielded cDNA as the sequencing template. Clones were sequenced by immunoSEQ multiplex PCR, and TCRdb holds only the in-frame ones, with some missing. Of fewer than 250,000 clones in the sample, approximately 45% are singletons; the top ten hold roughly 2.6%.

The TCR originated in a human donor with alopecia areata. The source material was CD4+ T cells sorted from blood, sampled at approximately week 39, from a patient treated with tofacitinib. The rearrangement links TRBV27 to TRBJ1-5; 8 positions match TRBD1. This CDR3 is CASSLLGQGYGSNQPQHF. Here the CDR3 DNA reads TGTGCCAGCAGTTTGCTAGGACAGGGTTATGGATCGAATCAGCCCCAGCATTTT.